This TCR beta chain was captured by sequencing in a study of PD-L1 blockade in urothelial cancer. Study context: Patients initiated atezolizumab in about 2014 at 1,200 mg intravenously every 3 weeks. Male sex and bladder-origin urothelial cancer were recorded for about 85% of the roughly 30 patients.

V shed 2 bases and J shed 5 bases, with 14 bases lying between them. CDR3 size: 16 residues. Germline-derived CDR1 and CDR2 are SGHNT and YYREEE (reference sequence). Assay: immunoSEQ multiplex PCR; the TCRdb copy retains only in-frame clones and omits some. Here the sample spans some 84,000 clones, about 85% being singletons. The genes are TRBV5-4 and TRBJ2-6; D is perhaps TRBD2 (6 bases). This clonotype originated in an older woman with urothelial cancer. This specimen consisted of PBMCs, obtained around atezolizumab (anti-PD-L1) treatment. This CDR3 reads CASSFPQGGRANVLTF. CDR3 DNA sequence: TGTGCCAGCAGCTTCCCCCAGGGAGGAAGGGCCAACGTCCTGACTTTC.